This note documents a single TCR beta chain sequence. Profiling relied on immunoSEQ multiplex PCR, and the TCRdb table lists in-frame clones only, not all of them. The sample holds some 120,000 clones, approximately 92% seen once. This sample is part of a study of control samples from healthy donors and cancer patients. The clonotype comes from a man older than 75 with head and neck cancer. Sequenced input: PBMCs.

This chain's CDR3 is CASSRTVTTNEKLFF. In DNA, the CDR3 is TGCGCCAGCAGCCGGACAGTTACAACTAATGAAAAACTGTTTTTT. The J gene is TRBJ1-4, the V gene TRBV4-1; D may be TRBD1 (6 bases). Germline CDR1 MGHRA, CDR2 YSYEKL. There are 15 residues in the CDR3. V dropped 4 bases and J dropped 0 bases, with 9 bases sitting between them.